This is a list of T cell receptor beta chains from one sample in a study of blood T cells in healthy people across ages. Via MiXCR, TCRdb re-called the 5' RACE reads, giving one row per CDR3 protein. The table records 1.2 million to 1.5 million distinct CDR3 sequences, approximately 42% of them present only once. Sequenced input: blood. These receptors were taken from a woman in her late teens or twenties in good health. CDR3s include the opening cysteine and the closing phenylalanine or tryptophan. The D gene is left open where the match is weak. Clone sizes are given selectively: once, few, many, or a class where the clone is expanded.

clone size: few
J gene: TRBJ1-5
V gene: TRBV20-1
D gene: .
CDR3 DNA: TGCAGTGCTCCTTCAGATAGCAATCAGCCCCAGCATTTT
CDR3 protein: CSAPSDSNQPQHF

clone size: .
J gene: TRBJ2-3
V gene: TRBV6-5
D gene: .
CDR3 DNA: TGTGCCAGCAGTTACTCTCGGGGCCTCAGCACAGATACGCAGTATTTT
CDR3 protein: CASSYSRGLSTDTQYF

clone size: .
J gene: TRBJ1-6
V gene: TRBV20-1
D gene: TRBD1
CDR3 DNA: TGCAGTGCTCGACAGGGGAGCTCCTATAATTCACCCCTCCACTTT
CDR3 protein: CSARQGSSYNSPLHF

clone size: many
J gene: TRBJ2-5
V gene: TRBV20-1
D gene: .
CDR3 DNA: TGCAGTGCTCCCGGGGCAGGGATTCGAGAGACCCAGTACTTC
CDR3 protein: CSAPGAGIRETQYF

clone size: few
J gene: TRBJ1-1
V gene: TRBV7-9
D gene: TRBD1
CDR3 DNA: TGTGCCAGCAGCCGCAGCGGAGGGGGCGCGAACACTGAAGCTTTCTTT
CDR3 protein: CASSRSGGGANTEAFF

clone size: .
J gene: TRBJ2-4
V gene: TRBV10-3
D gene: .
CDR3 DNA: TGTGCCATCAGTGCGCGTCAGGTGGGTGAGCAGTACTTC
CDR3 protein: CAISARQVGEQYF

clone size: .
J gene: TRBJ2-7
V gene: TRBV9
D gene: .
CDR3 DNA: TGTGCCAGCAGCGTAACGGGACACAGCTCCTACGAGCAGTACTTC
CDR3 protein: CASSVTGHSSYEQYF

clone size: few
J gene: TRBJ2-5
V gene: TRBV6-1
D gene: .
CDR3 DNA: TGTGCCAGCAGTGAAGCTGGAAAGACCCAGTACTTC
CDR3 protein: CASSEAGKTQYF

clone size: .
J gene: TRBJ2-3
V gene: TRBV20-1
D gene: TRBD2
CDR3 DNA: TGCAGTGTTTGGACTAGTGAGACAGATACGCAGTATTTT
CDR3 protein: CSVWTSETDTQYF

clone size: .
J gene: TRBJ1-6
V gene: TRBV7-9
D gene: .
CDR3 DNA: TGTGCCGGCAGCTTAGTCGGGGGCCCCCTCCACTTT
CDR3 protein: CAGSLVGGPLHF

clone size: .
J gene: TRBJ2-7
V gene: TRBV7-2
D gene: TRBD2
CDR3 DNA: TGTGCCAGCAGCTTCCCGGGGGAAAAAAAGCGGGATGAGCAGTACTTC
CDR3 protein: CASSFPGEKKRDEQYF

clone size: .
J gene: TRBJ2-3
V gene: TRBV11-2
D gene: .
CDR3 DNA: TGTGCCAGCAGCTACCATCCCCTGACAGGAGGAGATACGCAGTATTTT
CDR3 protein: CASSYHPLTGGDTQYF

clone size: .
J gene: TRBJ2-1
V gene: TRBV2
D gene: TRBD2
CDR3 DNA: TGTGCCAGCAGAGCCAGCGGGAGTAGAAATGAGCAGTTCTTC
CDR3 protein: CASRASGSRNEQFF

clone size: few
J gene: TRBJ2-3
V gene: TRBV20-1
D gene: TRBD2
CDR3 DNA: TGCAGTGCTCGGGGCCCTAGCGGATATACGCAGTATTTT
CDR3 protein: CSARGPSGYTQYF

clone size: .
J gene: TRBJ2-1
V gene: TRBV6-6
D gene: .
CDR3 DNA: TGTGCCAGCAAAGTTTTTAGTGGGAGTTCGGACAATAAGCAGTTCTTC
CDR3 protein: CASKVFSGSSDNKQFF